This TCR beta chain was observed in a study of T-cell memory formation after mild COVID-19. Study results and limitations: Clones that contracted clustered mainly in CM and EM if CD4+ and in EMRA if CD8+. While clones contracting from day 15 to 85 were balanced between CD4 and CD8, later expanders leaned CD4+.

Trimming took off 1 base at V and 4 bases at J, with 7 bases between the two ends. Germline V lookup: CDR1 SGHNT, CDR2 YENEEA. This CDR3 contains 13 residues. TCRdb reprocessed the 5' RACE reads via MiXCR and lists one record per CDR3 protein. The table shows roughly 400,000 distinct CDR3 sequences, with approximately 25% occurring only once. About this clonotype: Its antigen is undetermined.

This clonotype originated in an adult woman who had mild COVID-19 (a few samples of this study predate the infection). Cell type and time point are not known. The chain has TRBV11-3 and TRBJ1-1; no clear D gene. Sequencing was done on a sample of PBMCs or a T cell subset sorted from them (not recorded which). The DNA for the CDR3 is TGTGCCAGCAGCTTAGTTGGTATCACTGAAGCTTTCTTT. Translation: CASSLVGITEAFF.